These 30 T cell receptor beta chains came from one sample sequenced in a study of yellow fever vaccine responses in identical twins. TCRdb used MiXCR to reprocess the RT-PCR reads, holding one entry per CDR3 protein. The data show several thousand distinct CDR3 sequences, around 87% seen once. Here the sequenced sample was T cells from blood (PBMCs), unsorted or a sorted subset (not recorded which), taken before or after yellow fever vaccination (not recorded which). The receptors come from a woman aged 18-29 years who received the yellow fever vaccine.

The J gene is TRBJ1-2, the V gene TRBV20-1; no firm D call. V lost 0 bases, J lost 2 bases, and 4 bases lay in between. Germline values: CDR1 DFQATT, CDR2 SNEGSKA (reference sequence). The CDR3 length is 12 residues. The CDR3 region is CSARDSNYGYTF. CDR3 DNA sequence: TGCAGTGCTAGAGACAGCAACTATGGCTACACCTTC.

The rearrangement uses TRBV29-1 and TRBJ2-3; 7 nucleotides line up with TRBD1. Germline loops: CDR1 SQVTM, CDR2 ANQGSEA. The CDR3 totals 13 residues. The V and J ends lost 7 bases and 3 bases, in that order; junction bases with no gene match: 7. CDR3 amino acids: CSGDPRGTDTQYF. The CDR3 bases are TGCAGCGGTGATCCCAGGGGGACAGATACGCAGTATTTT.

The CDR3, as DNA: TGCAGCGTTCCCGAGGTTAGCACAGATACGCAGTATTTT. Translated, it gives CSVPEVSTDTQYF. The V and J genes are TRBV29-1 and TRBJ2-3; D unclear. CDR1 SQVTM and CDR2 ANQGSEA come from the germline V gene. The CDR3 spans 13 residues. Trimming cost V 5 bases and J 0 bases, with 9 bases left between them.

This chain links TRBV11-2 with TRBJ2-7; no definite D call. The V end was cut by 5 bases, the J end by 4 bases, with 6 bases between. Germline V gives CDR1 SGHAT, CDR2 FQNNGV. This CDR3 spans 11 amino acids. Here the CDR3 DNA reads TGTGCCAGCAGCCGAGATTACGAGCAGTACTTC. Protein sequence: CASSRDYEQYF.

The chain combines TRBV11-1 with TRBJ2-7, with TRBD2 identical over 9 bases. The germline CDR1 and CDR2 sequences are SGHAT and FQDESV (reference sequence). V lost 5 bases, J lost 2 bases, and 1 base stayed unmatched. CDR3 length equals 13 residues. The CDR3 DNA reads as TGTGCCAGCAGCCCTAGCGGGGCCTACGAGCAGTACTTC. This codes for CASSPSGAYEQYF.

The V gene is TRBV6-5, the J gene TRBJ1-1; 10 bases are shared with TRBD1. Germline V lookup: CDR1 MNHEY, CDR2 SVGAGI. The V segment lost 0 bases and the J segment 3 bases; nucleotides outside the gene matches: 10. CDR3 size: 18 residues. This chain's CDR3 is CASSYSPGTGVADTEAFF. For the CDR3, the DNA is TGTGCCAGCAGTTACTCCCCCGGGACAGGGGTTGCGGACACTGAAGCTTTCTTT.

This sequence joins TRBV7-2 and TRBJ2-5, with 8 bases matching TRBD1. The CDR3 is made up of 14 amino acids. V trimming: 5 bases; J trimming: 4 bases; junction bases outside the gene matches: 6. Per germline, CDR1 SGHTA and CDR2 FQGNSA. The CDR3 region is CASSIDRGIETQYF. CDR3 nucleotides: TGTGCCAGCAGCATAGACAGGGGTATAGAGACCCAGTACTTC.

The chain recombines TRBV12-3 or TRBV12-4 with TRBJ2-5; TRBD2 aligns across 10 bases. The V gene end was trimmed by 4 bases and the J gene end by 5 bases; junction bases not matched to a gene: 4. This CDR3 has 14 amino acids. Here the CDR3 DNA reads TGTGCCAGCAGTTCGGGACTAGCGATCGAGACCCAGTACTTC. Amino acid sequence: CASSSGLAIETQYF.

This clonotype appeared a few times. The chain combines TRBV23-1 with TRBJ1-6; weak D call: TRBD1 (5 bases). TRBV23-1 is given ORF status, its function remaining uncertain. The CDR3 is made up of 17 amino acids. V lost 4 bases, J lost 0 bases, and 13 bases lay in between. CDR3 coding DNA: TGCGCCAGCAGTCCCGACAGTACTAGCTCCTATAATTCACCCCTCCACTTT. Residues: CASSPDSTSSYNSPLHF.

The J gene is TRBJ2-7, the V gene TRBV19, with 10 bases aligning to TRBD1. CDR1 is LNHDA, CDR2 SQIVND, per germline (reference sequence). This CDR3 has 15 amino acids. Trimming took 5 bases from V and 0 from J; bases not matched to a gene: 4. This CDR3 is CASSAGQGGSYEQYF. Written as DNA, the CDR3 is TGTGCCAGTAGTGCTGGACAGGGGGGCTCCTACGAGCAGTACTTC. The entire variable domain, with the rest obtained from reference TRBV19 and TRBJ2-7, is as follows: DGGITQSPKYLFRKEGQNVTLSCEQNLNHDAMYWYRQDPGQGLRLIYYSQIVNDFQKGDIAEGYSVSREKKESFPLTVTSAQKNPTAFYLCASSAGQGGSYEQYFGPGTRLTVT.

The chain couples TRBV12-3 or TRBV12-4 to TRBJ2-2; 8 nucleotides line up with TRBD1. V shed 6 bases, J shed 2 bases, and the junction held 5 bases outside the gene matches. The CDR3 extends over 15 amino acids. DNA for the CDR3: TGTGCCAGCAGCCCGACAGGGGCTAACACCGGGGAGCTGTTTTTT. It is translated as CASSPTGANTGELFF.

The chain has TRBV11-3 and TRBJ2-1; 7 bases fit TRBD1. The CDR3 length is 13 residues. Trimming at V came to 0 bases and at J to 10 bases, leaving 3 bases not matched to a gene. Germline V gene sequence: CDR1 SGHNT, CDR2 YENEEA. This chain's CDR3 is CASSLENRGEQFF. The CDR3 DNA is TGTGCCAGCAGCTTAGAAAACAGGGGAGAGCAGTTCTTC.

This sequence joins TRBV29-1 and TRBJ2-7, with 15 nucleotides matching TRBD2. Germline CDR1 reads SQVTM; CDR2 reads ANQGSEA. The V gene end was trimmed by 1 base and the J gene end by 6 bases; junction bases not matched to a gene: 1. This CDR3 contains 14 residues. CDR3 sequence: CSVEGTSGRGEQYF. Written as DNA, the CDR3 is TGCAGCGTTGAAGGGACTAGCGGGAGGGGCGAGCAGTACTTC.

The table lists this clonotype with a count of one. Its ends do not fully match the called genes, so a read error is possible. This rearrangement joins TRBV29-1 to TRBJ2-5; D perhaps matches TRBD2 (6 bases). Germline CDR1 SQVTM, CDR2 ANQGSEA. CDR3 size: 8 residues. In nucleotides, the CDR3 is TGCAGCGTTGAGGAGGGCAACTTC. The encoded protein is CSVEEGNF.

The chain links TRBV18 to TRBJ2-7; 7 nucleotides agree with TRBD1. Unmatched junction bases numbered 4, after V lost 2 bases and J lost 0 bases. The CDR3 is made up of 15 amino acids. The germline V gene has CDR1 KGHSH and CDR2 LQKENI. The CDR3 sequence is CASSPVWDSSYEQYF. DNA of the CDR3: TGTGCCAGCTCACCAGTCTGGGACAGCTCCTACGAGCAGTACTTC.

This rearrangement joins TRBV4-2 to TRBJ1-2; D possibly corresponds to TRBD1 (6 bases). This CDR3 has 15 amino acids. V was clipped by 4 bases and J by 7 bases, with 19 bases between them. Germline V gene data show CDR1 as LGHNA and CDR2 as YNFKEQ. The CDR3 DNA sequence: TGTGCCAGCAGCCGAGCTGAAGAAGGGGGGAGTGGCTACACCTTC. It translates to CASSRAEEGGSGYTF.

This sequence joins TRBV29-1 and TRBJ2-5; D gene uncertain. Germline loops: CDR1 SQVTM, CDR2 ANQGSEA. The V end was cut by 5 bases, the J end by 3 bases, with 4 bases between. The CDR3 has 10 amino acids. CDR3 residues: CSVSEETQYF. Here the CDR3 DNA reads TGCAGCGTTAGTGAAGAGACCCAGTACTTC.

The chain has TRBV28 and TRBJ1-1; no clear D gene. Germline V lookup: CDR1 MDHEN, CDR2 SYDVKM. The CDR3 runs to 11 residues. Trimming shortened V by 8 bases and J by 4 bases, and 8 bases separated the two germline ends. DNA for the CDR3: TGTGCCAGCCTATATAGCACTGAAGCTTTCTTT. Protein product: CASLYSTEAFF.

The rearrangement links TRBV7-3 to TRBJ2-7; TRBD1 agrees at 8 bases. The germline CDR1 and CDR2 sequences are SGHTA and FQGTGA. There are 14 residues in the CDR3. Unmatched junction bases numbered 1, after V lost 3 bases and J lost 0 bases. Here the CDR3 reads CASSFTGGSYEQYF. CDR3 nucleotide sequence: TGTGCCAGCAGCTTCACAGGGGGCTCCTACGAGCAGTACTTC.

DNA for the CDR3: TGCAGTGTCAGAACGGGGGGCGAGGTCTACGAGCAGTACTTC. This gives the protein CSVRTGGEVYEQYF. V usage is TRBV20-1 and J usage is TRBJ2-7, with a weak D call TRBD2 (7 bases). There are 14 residues in the CDR3. The ends were cut back, 7 bases at V and 3 bases at J, with 19 bases in the middle. Germline loops: CDR1 DFQATT, CDR2 SNEGSKA (reference sequence).

The rearrangement uses TRBV29-1 and TRBJ2-7, with 9 nucleotides matching TRBD1. Trimming took 7 bases from V and 7 from J; bases not matched to a gene: 11. The germline V gene encodes CDR1 SQVTM and CDR2 ANQGSEA. The CDR3 is made up of 13 amino acids. The CDR3 is CSASDRGRLEQYF. The CDR3 coding sequence is TGCAGCGCCTCGGACAGGGGCCGACTGGAGCAGTACTTC.

The CDR3 DNA reads TGCGCCAGCAGCCAAGATTACCCGACTAGCGCTGAGACCCAGTACTTC. Its protein is CASSQDYPTSAETQYF. The gene calls are TRBV4-3 and TRBJ2-5; TRBD2 matches 8 bases. The CDR3 consists of 16 residues. With 0 bases clipped from V and 5 bases from J, the junction kept 8 bases outside the gene matches. Germline-derived CDR1 and CDR2 are LGHNA and YSLEER.

DNA of the CDR3: TGCAGCGTTAGGACTAGCGGAGGCAATGAGCAGTTCTTC. Residues: CSVRTSGGNEQFF. The chain couples TRBV29-1 to TRBJ2-1, with TRBD2 matching 10 bases. Germline CDR1 SQVTM, CDR2 ANQGSEA. V shed 5 bases and J 6 bases; nucleotides not matched to a gene: 4. The CDR3 contains 13 residues.

The CDR3 protein is CASSKRSFSRDTQYF. DNA of the CDR3: TGTGCCAGCAGCAAGAGGTCGTTTTCTCGGGATACGCAGTATTTT. The rearrangement links TRBV21-1 to TRBJ2-3. TRBV21-1 is noted as a pseudogene. There are 15 residues in the CDR3.

The J gene is TRBJ2-7, the V gene TRBV20-1; tentatively, D is TRBD2 (5 bases). Germline lookup yields CDR1 DFQATT and CDR2 SNEGSKA (reference sequence). Trimming removed 6 bases from V and 5 bases from J, with 11 bases in between. This CDR3 has 11 residues. CDR3 protein: CSARDRDEQYF. As DNA, the CDR3 is TGCAGTGCCCGGGATAGGGACGAGCAGTACTTC.

The rearrangement links TRBV20-1 to TRBJ2-7, with 9 nucleotides matching TRBD2. The CDR3 runs 14 residues. Unmatched junction bases numbered 6, after V lost 4 bases and J lost 2 bases. From germline, CDR1 is DFQATT and CDR2 SNEGSKA (reference sequence). The CDR3 here is CSAISGRRAYEQYF. In DNA, the CDR3 is TGCAGTGCTATTAGCGGGAGAAGAGCCTACGAGCAGTACTTC.

V and J are TRBV20-1 and TRBJ2-7, with TRBD2 as a possible D gene (7 bases). Trimming took off 7 bases at V and 2 bases at J, with 9 bases between the two ends. The CDR3 extends over 11 amino acids. The V gene's germline CDR1 is DFQATT and CDR2 SNEGSKA (reference sequence). CDR3 DNA sequence: TGCAGTGAGGGGGGGCCCTACGAGCAGTACTTC. This gives the protein CSEGGPYEQYF.

The chain employs TRBV13 and TRBJ2-1, with 7 bases identical to TRBD1. Looked up from germline, CDR1 is PRHDT and CDR2 is FYEKMQ (reference sequence). CDR3 length: 15 amino acids. V was clipped by 8 bases and J by 5 bases; unmatched bases: 12. CDR3 sequence: CASGTVGYSNNEQFF. In nucleotides, the CDR3 is TGTGCCAGCGGGACAGTAGGCTATTCTAACAATGAGCAGTTCTTC.

A few counts support this clonotype. The chain is built from TRBV9 and TRBJ2-1, with 11 bases that match TRBD2. The CDR3 extends over 15 amino acids. The V and J ends lost 4 bases and 3 bases, in that order; junction bases with no gene match: 3. Germline V gene data show CDR1 as SGDLS and CDR2 as YYNGEE. In nucleotides, the CDR3 is TGTGCCAGCAGCTTTACTAGCGGGGGCTACAATGAGCAGTTCTTC. Translation: CASSFTSGGYNEQFF.

The chain is built from TRBV7-9 and TRBJ2-1; the D is unclear. The CDR3 is 12 amino acids. CDR1 SEHNR and CDR2 FQNEAQ come from the germline V gene (reference sequence). The V gene lost 2 bases and the J gene lost 9 bases, with 8 bases spanning the gap. CDR3 in DNA: TGTGCCAGCAGCTTAACAGTGGGTGAGCAGTTCTTC. Translation: CASSLTVGEQFF.